What follows are 23 T cell receptor beta chains derived from one specimen sequenced in a study of control samples from healthy donors and cancer patients. The data were produced by immunoSEQ multiplex PCR, yet TCRdb's version contains in-frame clones alone and is incomplete. There are about 210,000 clones in the sample, with around 2% held by the top ten. The sample comprised blood. The receptor source for this set is a woman aged 25 to 39 in good health.

V and J are TRBV29-1 and TRBJ1-4, with D maybe TRBD1 (6 bases). V was cut by 4 bases and J by 10 bases, with 16 bases left in between. The CDR3 runs 13 residues. Germline values: CDR1 SQVTM, CDR2 ANQGSEA. The CDR3 region is CSVVRTDGGKLFF. Written as DNA, the CDR3 is TGCAGCGTTGTTCGGACAGATGGCGGAAAACTGTTTTTT.

DNA of the CDR3: TGTGCCAGCTCACCTTTTCCGGGACAGGGGAACACTGAAGCTTTCTTT. It specifies CASSPFPGQGNTEAFF. This rearrangement joins TRBV18 to TRBJ1-1; 9 positions match TRBD1. V dropped 3 bases and J dropped 1; count of bases not matched to a gene: 6. This CDR3 is built from 16 residues. Germline V CDR1 and CDR2: KGHSH, LQKENI.

V is TRBV15 and J is TRBJ1-5; the D gene is possibly TRBD1 (6 bases). The V end was cut by 5 bases, the J end by 6 bases, with 11 bases between. CDR1 and CDR2 (germline): LNHNV, YYDKDF (reference sequence). The CDR3 is made up of 13 amino acids. DNA for the CDR3: TGTGCCACCAGCCACAACAGGGTTCAGCCCCAGCATTTT. It codes for CATSHNRVQPQHF.

The V gene is TRBV7-9, the J gene TRBJ1-1; D unclear. Germline CDR1 SEHNR, CDR2 FQNEAQ (reference sequence). Trimming removed 2 bases from V and 5 bases from J, with 21 bases in between. CDR3 length: 17 residues. CDR3 nucleotide sequence: TGTGCCAGCAGCTTAAGACCCCGGGGAGATTTGGCTACTGAAGCTTTCTTT. Translating gives CASSLRPRGDLATEAFF.

The chain carries TRBV27 and TRBJ1-2; D not resolved. The germline V gene encodes CDR1 MNHEY and CDR2 SMNVEV (reference sequence). V lost 0 bases and J lost 6, with 14 bases in between. CDR3 length: 15 amino acids. CDR3 DNA: TGTGCCAGCAGTTTATCCACAGTGTCCGTCCATGGCTACACCTTC. Its protein product is CASSLSTVSVHGYTF.

The rearrangement uses TRBV19 and TRBJ2-3; D might be TRBD1 (6 bases). Trimming cost V 8 bases and J 4 bases, with 7 bases left between them. CDR3 length: 11 residues. Germline-derived CDR1 and CDR2 are LNHDA and SQIVND (reference sequence). The chain's CDR3 is CASSGADTQYF. For the CDR3, the DNA is TGTGCCAGTTCAGGGGCAGATACGCAGTATTTT.

The chain has TRBV28 and TRBJ2-2; TRBD1 matches at 7 bases. Germline V CDR1 and CDR2: MDHEN, SYDVKM. The V gene end was trimmed by 3 bases and the J gene end by 4 bases; junction bases not matched to a gene: 8. The CDR3 runs 16 residues. This chain's CDR3 is CASSFYGSGGTGELFF. The DNA of the CDR3 is TGTGCCAGCAGTTTTTATGGGTCAGGGGGCACCGGGGAGCTGTTTTTT.

This chain connects TRBV28 to TRBJ1-4, with D perhaps TRBD1 (6 bases). Germline assignment: CDR1 MDHEN and CDR2 SYDVKM. The CDR3 has 15 residues. V lost 5 bases to trimming and J lost 4 bases, with 14 bases between them. CDR3 in DNA: TGTGCCAGCAGTCAACCAGGGGCCCTTAATGAAAAACTGTTTTTT. Translation: CASSQPGALNEKLFF.

Notes on this clone: At the DNA level, this CDR3 is encoded by other sequences in the same sample as well. This chain uses TRBV7-9 with TRBJ2-5; tentative D call: TRBD2 (5 bases). V gave up 1 base and J gave up 5 bases, with 11 bases separating them. This CDR3 region has 14 residues. Germline V gives CDR1 SEHNR, CDR2 FQNEAQ (reference sequence). This CDR3 is CASSLVRGFETQYF. DNA of the CDR3: TGTGCCAGCAGCTTAGTCCGAGGGTTTGAGACCCAGTACTTC.

The genes are TRBV19 and TRBJ1-6; D is unclear. With 6 bases removed from V and 3 bases from J, the gap between germline ends came to 18 bases. CDR3 length: 17 residues. The germline gives CDR1 LNHDA, CDR2 SQIVND (reference sequence). The CDR3 region is CASSPYIRTSYNSPLHF. In DNA form, the CDR3 reads TGTGCCAGTAGCCCTTATATCCGTACAAGCTATAATTCACCCCTCCACTTT.

The V and J genes are TRBV10-3 and TRBJ2-2; 12 nucleotides match TRBD2. The germline V gene encodes CDR1 ENHRY and CDR2 SYGVKD. V dropped 6 bases and J dropped 0; count of bases not matched to a gene: 8. The CDR3 extends over 18 amino acids. The DNA of the CDR3 is TGTGCCATCAGGCGGACTAGCGGGGTGCTAGCGAACACCGGGGAGCTGTTTTTT. It specifies CAIRRTSGVLANTGELFF.

The chain carries TRBV5-5 and TRBJ1-2; D not resolved. Germline V gene sequence: CDR1 SGHKS, CDR2 YYEKEE (reference sequence). This CDR3 contains 13 residues. V shed 2 bases and J shed 5 bases, with 10 bases lying between them. CDR3 coding DNA: TGTGCCAGCAGCTTAAGCCCCCCTTATGGCTACACCTTC. Translation gives CASSLSPPYGYTF.

Turning to this clone: This specimen includes other DNA sequences encoding the same CDR3. The chain is built from TRBV5-1 and TRBJ2-6, with D hard to call. The V end lost 2 bases, the J end lost 0 bases, and 6 bases lay between the germline ends. There are 15 residues in the CDR3. From germline, CDR1 is SGHRS and CDR2 YFSETQ. The CDR3 DNA follows: TGCGCCAGCAGCTTACGGATCTCTGGGGCCAACGTCCTGACTTTC. Amino acid sequence: CASSLRISGANVLTF.

The gene calls are TRBV27 and TRBJ2-2; D possibly corresponds to TRBD1 (5 bases). CDR3 length: 14 amino acids. V was shortened by 1 base and J by 5 bases, with 8 bases between the two germline ends. Germline CDR1 is MNHEY and CDR2 is SMNVEV (reference sequence). CDR3 bases: TGTGCCAGCAGTTTATTAGGGGCAACCGGGGAGCTGTTTTTT. Residues: CASSLLGATGELFF.

The V and J genes are TRBV19 and TRBJ1-2, with 7 bases matching TRBD1. Losses at the gene ends were 4 bases for V and 4 bases for J; bases not matched to a gene: 6. The CDR3 sequence is 14 residues long. Germline lookup yields CDR1 LNHDA and CDR2 SQIVND (reference sequence). The CDR3 coding sequence is TGTGCCAGTAGTAAGGGACAGCTATTCTATGGCTACACCTTC. Its protein is CASSKGQLFYGYTF. The complete variable domain, with remaining parts taken from reference TRBV19 and TRBJ1-2, reads DGGITQSPKYLFRKEGQNVTLSCEQNLNHDAMYWYRQDPGQGLRLIYYSQIVNDFQKGDIAEGYSVSREKKESFPLTVTSAQKNPTAFYLCASSKGQLFYGYTFGSGTRLTVV.

The rearrangement links TRBV5-1 to TRBJ1-5; no reliable D call. This CDR3 comprises 15 residues. The V gene lost 0 bases and the J gene lost 4 bases, with 11 bases spanning the gap. CDR1 is SGHRS and CDR2 is YFSETQ in the germline V gene. The CDR3 DNA is TGCGCCAGCAGCTTGGGGTGGGAGGTGAATCAGCCCCAGCATTTT. It codes for CASSLGWEVNQPQHF.

The gene calls are TRBV6-4 and TRBJ1-1, with TRBD1 matching over 9 bases. The CDR3 has 13 residues. The germline V gene encodes CDR1 MRHNA and CDR2 SNTAGT. Trimming took 8 bases from V and 1 from J; bases not matched to a gene: 2. The CDR3 spells CASSDRGNTEAFF. The CDR3 DNA reads TGTGCCAGCTCGGACAGGGGGAACACTGAAGCTTTCTTT.

The V call is TRBV6-2 or TRBV6-3, the J call TRBJ1-5, with 7 positions matching TRBD1. CDR1 is MNHEY, CDR2 SVGEGT, per germline. J was trimmed by 4 bases and V by 5 bases; bases with no gene match: 2. This CDR3 is built from 13 residues. The CDR3 loop is CASSDRDNQPQHF. In DNA, the CDR3 is TGTGCCAGCAGTGACAGGGATAATCAGCCCCAGCATTTT.

In DNA, the CDR3 is TGTGCCAGCAGCGTAGTGGGGACGGCGACTGGGGATACTGAAGCTTTCTTT. Amino acids: CASSVVGTATGDTEAFF. This chain connects TRBV9 to TRBJ1-1; D perhaps matches TRBD1 (5 bases). The CDR3 contains 17 residues. CDR1 is SGDLS and CDR2 is YYNGEE in the germline V gene. V shed 0 bases and J shed 5 bases, with 20 bases lying between them.

This sequence joins TRBV6-5 and TRBJ1-1; no reliable D call. The CDR3 extends over 13 amino acids. Germline V gene lookup returns CDR1 MNHEY and CDR2 SVGAGI. Trimming pared 6 bases from V and 7 bases from J, leaving 15 bases between. CDR3 residues: CASSSKIFREAFF. CDR3 sequence (DNA): TGTGCCAGCAGCTCTAAGATTTTCCGTGAAGCTTTCTTT.

V is TRBV5-5 and J is TRBJ1-3; D possibly corresponds to TRBD1 (6 bases). This CDR3 contains 17 residues. V dropped 0 bases and J dropped 0 bases, with 13 bases sitting between them. Germline V gives CDR1 SGHKS, CDR2 YYEKEE (reference sequence). In DNA form, the CDR3 reads TGTGCCAGCAGCTTGGTCGGGACATCGGGCTCTGGAAACACCATATATTTT. The encoded protein is CASSLVGTSGSGNTIYF.

The chain joins TRBV4-1 to TRBJ2-1; D unclear. The germline gives CDR1 MGHRA, CDR2 YSYEKL. The V end lost 4 bases, the J end lost 0 bases, and 10 bases lay between the germline ends. The CDR3 is 15 residues long. CDR3 DNA: TGCGCCAGCAGCCGAGGACCGGTCTCCTACAATGAGCAGTTCTTC. Translating it yields CASSRGPVSYNEQFF.

The chain employs TRBV7-2 and TRBJ1-1; no definite D call. Between the trimmed V and J ends, which lost 5 bases and 1 base, there was a span of 11 bases. This CDR3 has 14 residues. Germline V gene data show CDR1 as SGHTA and CDR2 as FQGNSA. CDR3 sequence (DNA): TGTGCCAGCAGCCCCTCGAGTTGGAACACTGAAGCTTTCTTT. This encodes CASSPSSWNTEAFF.